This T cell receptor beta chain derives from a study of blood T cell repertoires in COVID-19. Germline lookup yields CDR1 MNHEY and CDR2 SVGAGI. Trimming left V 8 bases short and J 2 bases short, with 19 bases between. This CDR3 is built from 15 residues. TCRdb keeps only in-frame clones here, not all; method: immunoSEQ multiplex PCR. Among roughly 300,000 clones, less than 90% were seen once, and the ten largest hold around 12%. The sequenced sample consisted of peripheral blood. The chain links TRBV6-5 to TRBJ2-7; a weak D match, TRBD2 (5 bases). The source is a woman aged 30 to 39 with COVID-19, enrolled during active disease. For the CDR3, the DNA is TGTGCCAGCGCGTCGAAACAAAGAGGGACCTACGAGCAGTACTTC. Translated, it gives CASASKQRGTYEQYF.